This paragraph reports one T cell receptor (beta chain). This clone was seen only a few times. This clone's antigen is unknown. Qualities for individual bases were not recorded, and no much larger clone is one base off. Library creation used the immunoSEQ multiplex PCR assay. The multiplex PCR relied on a mix of 60 forward primers for TCR Vbeta segments and 13 reverse primers for TCR Jbeta segments. A multiplex PCR assay on genomic DNA amplified the CDR3 region of rearranged TCR beta genes. Amplified TCR beta libraries were sequenced as 87-base-pair reads on the Illumina HiSeq System. For the original study's pipeline: A later analysis counted about 80 million unique TCR beta chains across the 666 repertoires, and 9 million to 14 million of these chains were shared by at least two donors. To remove PCR and sequencing errors, raw reads were error-corrected and collapsed into unique sequences using a nearest-neighbor algorithm that merged closely related sequences. Alignment of CDR3 sequences to IMGT reference sequences was used to assign V, D and J gene segments. For a sequence to be retained, at least a six-nucleotide match to both a V gene segment and a J gene segment was required. Rearrangements were classified as productive when the CDR3 lacked stop codons and remained in frame with V and J, and all other rearrangements were classified as non-productive. CDR3 was defined by IMGT convention, running from the second conserved V-encoded cysteine to the conserved J-encoded phenylalanine. The earlier analysis of 587 of the donors excluded sequences that lacked an unambiguous match to a single V gene segment. In an earlier analysis of 450 to 750 of the donors, a V segment was called functional when productive rearrangements were above 56.7%, and segregating when the standard deviation between donors exceeded 5%. A statistical classification framework was developed to diagnose cytomegalovirus status using the catalog of TCR beta chain sequences. V and J gene assignment, in a later analysis, came from comparing TCR nucleotide sequences with IMGT/GENE-DB human TR gene sequences. In a later analysis, CDR3 sequences and most-parsimonious VDJ recombination scenarios were assigned using the TCRdist pipeline. In a later analysis, every TCR beta chain was defined by the combination of its CDR3 amino acid sequence and its V-gene family, and reads without a unique V-gene family were dropped. A later analysis removed several hundred highly shared, low-generation-probability nucleotide sequences to deal with suspected cross-contamination and a sequencing artifact. For each public chain, a later analysis derived a clonal expansion index from normalized ranks of inferred template counts within each repertoire. In a later analysis, generation probabilities were computed using a VDJ recombination model fitted to out-of-frame rearrangements, and the results were checked against IGoR. A later analysis scored TCR-TCR, TCR-HLA and TCR-CMV co-occurrence with hypergeometric tests, applying a repertoire-size bias correction to TCR pairs. A later analysis estimated false discovery rates by permuting HLA or CMV assignments 20 times. In a later analysis, co-occurring TCRs were grouped with DBSCAN, and TCRdist sequence similarity was added when clustering was performed within HLA-allele-positive subsets. Repertoires with fewer than 30,000 or more than 120,000 public chains, plus five repertoires with anomalous nucleotide sharing, were excluded from co-occurrence clustering. TCRdb limited this immuneACCESS table to in-frame rearrangements with V and J called. A share of clones is missing; checked studies link under half to unresolved V genes, and the rest is unexplained. Clone size and the V and J calls come from that table; the DNA yielded D and trimming. A total of approximately 140,000 clones appear in this sample, approximately 86% of them only once. Over 1.5% of the sample is taken by the ten largest.

The data originate from a study of cytomegalovirus exposure and HLA in healthy donors (dated 2017 in TCRdb). Regarding the study in general: An earlier analysis of 587 of the donors reported about 280 Gb of sequence data and 117 million unique TCR beta sequences obtained from 180 million or so T cells. An early release that covered about 640 HLA-typed donors contained approximately 300 gigabases of sequencing data and around 85 million unique TCR sequences. Of the 398 genotyped donors, over 70% fell in the genetic ancestry cluster associated with self-reported Caucasian donors. The study aimed to test whether signatures of past pathogen exposure could be identified by cataloging public T cell receptors. The study used immunosequencing to profile the T cell repertoires of 666 subjects and linked those repertoires to cytomegalovirus serostatus. Along with the roughly 710-subject first cohort, a separate validation cohort of over a hundred different subjects was used. The study combined high-throughput TCR immunosequencing, statistical association of individual TCRs with disease status, and machine learning to predict cytomegalovirus infection status. A later analysis re-analyzed previously published TCR beta repertoires from 600 to 850 donors and added high-resolution HLA genotyping to study TCR occurrence patterns. The later analysis used no new phenotypic data to find candidate immune exposures, relying instead on TCR beta sequences and their occurrence across donors. An earlier analysis of roughly 580 of the donors used high-throughput TCR beta sequencing to judge whether each TCR beta V gene segment behaved as functional or pseudogenic. Donor age, sex, ethnicity and CMV serostatus were compiled alongside the repertoire data. A later genetic analysis used genome-wide SNP genotypes for about 65% of the roughly 700 donors, treating that subset as a discovery cohort. Every discovery cohort repertoire had been produced on one sequencing platform. HLA typing included class I and class II loci at four-digit resolution. Typing coverage varied by locus: roughly 620-630 donors for A, B, C, DRB1 and DQB1; more than 500 for DQA1; 600 to 610 for DPA1; about 450 for DPB1. Roughly five DR-DQ haplotypes were handled as single units for association and clustering because linkage in the cohort was strong. On average, around 200,000 unique TCR beta nucleotide sequences were sequenced per donor among about 400 genotyped donors of the cohort, with 15% to 20% of those sequences being non-productive. General study outcomes and caveats: V-gene and J-gene trimming of TCR beta chains was associated with a missense DCLRE1C variant in a later genetic analysis, and the association was replicated in an independent cohort. Broadly in line with IMGT annotations, most TCR beta V segments showed up in productive rearrangements about 87% or about 30% of the time in an earlier analysis of roughly 590 of the donors. According to a later genetic analysis, donors in an Asian-associated ancestry cluster had fewer N-insertions in productive TCRs than the roughly 700-donor mean. For the cohort, immune exposure information was limited to CMV serostatus. When HLA alleles, especially DR and DQ, strongly co-occurred, TCR associations were difficult to assign to individual alleles. The authors suggested that the approach could potentially be generalized to other disease states and immunological phenotypes. In a later analysis, the rate of TCR association differed among HLA loci, with DRB1 alleles having the most associated TCRs and HLA-C alleles having the fewest. The sequencing pipeline was judged likely to have produced a cluster of highly shared sequence variants as a technical artifact. In a later analysis, most CMV-associated TCR beta chains were found to appear HLA-restricted, with HLA associations seemingly driven largely by CMV exposure. Because HLA typing was missing for some donors at each locus, association tests included only the typed subset. In a later analysis, HLA-associated TCR beta chains showed more clonal expansion and lower generation probabilities than non-associated chains that were equally common. The cohort was sequenced for TCR beta chains only, and without alpha or paired-chain data the features that could be detected were limited. Specific HLA alleles were associated with over 15,000 TCR beta sequences at a false discovery rate of 0.05 in a later analysis. Because counts were too low, seventeen rarely observed V segments, including chromosome 9 orphons, were left out of the earlier analysis of 587 of the donors. A later analysis reported that several top co-occurrence clusters appeared linked to parvovirus B19, influenza, CMV and Epstein-Barr virus. Linkage disequilibrium might explain the correlated functional status among segregating V segments, but an unknown experimental factor could not be ruled out. A further reported finding was that TCR beta sequences accurately predicted the HLA-A and HLA-B alleles for most subjects in the first cohort. A total of fewer than 200 TCR beta chains were listed by the study as associated with cytomegalovirus. A few of the identified cytomegalovirus-associated TCR beta chains were confirmed in vitro to be specific for cytomegalovirus antigens. In both the original and validation cohorts, the classifier was reported to diagnose cytomegalovirus status with high specificity and sensitivity. Sequencing depth was assumed to be roughly uniform across donors in the presence/absence analyses, though that assumption may not hold. While some public TCRs were present in many individuals, most TCR sequences turned up only very rarely across donors.

The cohort was made up of roughly 670 healthy bone marrow donors. Cohort members were all nominally healthy when sampled, although unrecorded immune exposures were likely present. The donor tested CMV seronegative, placing the donor among the roughly 400 seronegative members of the cohort. Every donor gave a peripheral blood sample, and the peripheral blood mononuclear cells from that sample were used for TCR beta sequencing. Genomic DNA was extracted from the blood cell samples with the Qiagen DNeasy Blood Extraction Kit. The sequence was obtained from a boy aged 5-17 years in good health and CMV-seronegative. Input material: PBMCs.

The nucleotides are TGTGCCAGCAGTGAGAGTAGGCCGGGCACTGAAGCTTTCTTT. This codes for CASSESRPGTEAFF. The chain joins TRBV6-1 to TRBJ1-1; the D gene cannot be resolved reliably. Inclusive of the bounding cysteine and phenylalanine, the CDR3 is 14 residues long. Only the CDR3 part of the read is kept: 42 bases, read in frame from the first base. CDR1 and CDR2 were assigned from the germline V gene as MNHNS and SASEGT. The V end loses 3 bases and the J end loses 4 bases, and a stretch of 12 bases separates them.